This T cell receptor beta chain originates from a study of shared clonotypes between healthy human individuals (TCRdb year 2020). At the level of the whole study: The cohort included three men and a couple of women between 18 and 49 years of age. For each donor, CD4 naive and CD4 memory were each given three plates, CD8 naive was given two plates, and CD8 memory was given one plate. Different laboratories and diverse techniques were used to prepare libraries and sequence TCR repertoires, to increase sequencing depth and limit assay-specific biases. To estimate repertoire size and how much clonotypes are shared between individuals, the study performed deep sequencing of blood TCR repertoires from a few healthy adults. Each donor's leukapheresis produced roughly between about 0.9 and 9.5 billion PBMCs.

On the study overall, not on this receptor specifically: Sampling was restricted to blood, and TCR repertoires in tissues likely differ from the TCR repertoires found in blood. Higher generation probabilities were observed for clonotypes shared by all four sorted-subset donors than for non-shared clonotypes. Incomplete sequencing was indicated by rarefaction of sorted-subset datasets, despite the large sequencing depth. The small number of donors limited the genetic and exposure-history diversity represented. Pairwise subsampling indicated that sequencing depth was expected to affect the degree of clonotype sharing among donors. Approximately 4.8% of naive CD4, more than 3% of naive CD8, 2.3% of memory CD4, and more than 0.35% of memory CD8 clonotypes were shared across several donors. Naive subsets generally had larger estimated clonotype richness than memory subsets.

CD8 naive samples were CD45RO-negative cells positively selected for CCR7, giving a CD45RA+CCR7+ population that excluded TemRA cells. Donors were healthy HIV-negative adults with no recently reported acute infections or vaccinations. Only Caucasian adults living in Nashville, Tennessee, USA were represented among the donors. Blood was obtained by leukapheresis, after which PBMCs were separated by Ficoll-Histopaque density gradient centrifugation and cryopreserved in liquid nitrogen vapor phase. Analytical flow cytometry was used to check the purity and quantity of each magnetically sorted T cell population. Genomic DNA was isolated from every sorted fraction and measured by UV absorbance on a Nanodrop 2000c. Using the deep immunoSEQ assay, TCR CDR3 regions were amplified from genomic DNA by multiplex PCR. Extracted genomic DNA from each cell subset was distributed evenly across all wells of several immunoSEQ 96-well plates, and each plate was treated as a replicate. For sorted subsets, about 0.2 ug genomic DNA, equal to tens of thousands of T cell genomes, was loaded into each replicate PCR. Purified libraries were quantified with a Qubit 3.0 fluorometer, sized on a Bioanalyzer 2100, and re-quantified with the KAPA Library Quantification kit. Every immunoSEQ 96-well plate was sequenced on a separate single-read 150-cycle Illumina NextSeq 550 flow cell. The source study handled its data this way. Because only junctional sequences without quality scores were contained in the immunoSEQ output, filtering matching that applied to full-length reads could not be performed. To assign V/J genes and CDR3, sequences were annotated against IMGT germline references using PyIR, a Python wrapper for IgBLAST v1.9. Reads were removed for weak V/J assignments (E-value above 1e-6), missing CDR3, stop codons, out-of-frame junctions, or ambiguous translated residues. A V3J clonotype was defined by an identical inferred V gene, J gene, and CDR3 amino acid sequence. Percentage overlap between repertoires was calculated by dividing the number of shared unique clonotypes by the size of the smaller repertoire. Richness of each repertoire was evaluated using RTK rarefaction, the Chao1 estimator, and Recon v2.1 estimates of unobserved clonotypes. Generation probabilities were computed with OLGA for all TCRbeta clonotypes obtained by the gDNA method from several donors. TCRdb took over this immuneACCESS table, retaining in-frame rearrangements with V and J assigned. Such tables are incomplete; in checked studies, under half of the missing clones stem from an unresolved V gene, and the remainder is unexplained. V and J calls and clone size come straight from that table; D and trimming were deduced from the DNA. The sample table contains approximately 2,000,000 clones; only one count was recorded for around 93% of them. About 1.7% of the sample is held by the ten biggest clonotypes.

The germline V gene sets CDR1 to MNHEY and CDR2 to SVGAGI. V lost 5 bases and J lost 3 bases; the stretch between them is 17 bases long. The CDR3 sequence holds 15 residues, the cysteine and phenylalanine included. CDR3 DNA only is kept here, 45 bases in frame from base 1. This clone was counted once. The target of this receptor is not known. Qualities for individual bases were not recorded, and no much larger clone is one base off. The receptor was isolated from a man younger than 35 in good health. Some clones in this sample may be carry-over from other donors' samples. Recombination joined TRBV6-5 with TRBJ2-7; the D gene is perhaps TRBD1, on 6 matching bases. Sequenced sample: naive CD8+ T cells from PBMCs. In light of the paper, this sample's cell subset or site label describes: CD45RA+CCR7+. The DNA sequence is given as TGTGCCAGCAGTGGCCCAGGACAGCTCCACTACGAGCAGTACTTC. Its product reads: CASSGPGQLHYEQYF.